A selection of T cell receptor beta chains follows, all from one sample in a study of T cell responses to AZD1222 COVID-19 vaccine. The protocol was immunoSEQ multiplex PCR, while the TCRdb copy is restricted to in-frame clones and leaves out a portion. Among approximately 110,000 clones listed, about 87% were seen once. The specimen comprised peripheral blood, sampled on day 0 of AZD1222 vaccination. The receptors here all came from an adult in good health. CDR3s include the opening cysteine and the closing phenylalanine or tryptophan. The D gene is left open where the match is weak. The size of a clone is reported for some rows only, either as once, few or many, or as a class for expanded clones.

D	V	J	size	CDR3	DNA
TRBD1	TRBV29-1	TRBJ2-7	-	CSVGTGTGDEQYF	TGCAGCGTTGGTACCGGGACAGGGGACGAGCAGTACTTC
-	TRBV12-3/TRBV12-4	TRBJ2-2	-	CASSRTPWELFF	TGTGCCAGCAGTAGGACTCCCTGGGAGCTGTTTTTT
TRBD1	TRBV2	TRBJ1-6	once	CASRGGQGSSPLHF	TGTGCCAGCAGGGGAGGACAGGGAAGTTCACCCCTCCACTTT
TRBD1	TRBV7-2	TRBJ1-2	-	CASSDGQADGYTF	TGTGCCAGCAGTGATGGACAGGCGGATGGCTACACCTTC
-	TRBV15	TRBJ2-1	-	CATSPRTSYNEQFF	TGTGCCACCAGCCCCCGGACCTCCTACAATGAGCAGTTCTTC
TRBD1	TRBV4-2	TRBJ1-2	-	CASSLDRGDDGYTF	TGTGCCAGCAGCCTCGACAGGGGTGATGATGGCTACACCTTC
TRBD1	TRBV7-2	TRBJ2-7	-	CASSLGGGLYEQYF	TGTGCCAGCAGCTTAGGAGGGGGCCTCTACGAGCAGTACTTC
TRBD2	TRBV6-2/TRBV6-3	TRBJ2-3	-	CASSPGLAGGQDTQYF	TGTGCCAGCAGCCCAGGACTAGCGGGGGGGCAGGATACGCAGTATTTT
TRBD2	TRBV5-4	TRBJ2-3	-	CASSLNRLASTDTQYF	TGTGCCAGCAGCTTGAACCGACTAGCTAGTACAGATACGCAGTATTTT
-	TRBV12-5	TRBJ1-1	-	CASGFDRYTEAFF	TGTGCTAGTGGTTTTGACAGATACACTGAAGCTTTCTTT
-	TRBV9	TRBJ1-6	few	CASSVSQSRTSSYNSPLHF	TGTGCCAGCAGCGTATCCCAGAGTAGGACGAGCTCCTATAATTCACCCCTCCACTTT